This passage covers 13 T cell receptor beta chains from one sample sequenced in a study of cytomegalovirus exposure and HLA in healthy donors. Both 60 Vbeta primers and 13 Jbeta primers went into the PCR. Some clones are missing from TCRdb's copy, which holds only in-frame ones; the method was immunoSEQ multiplex PCR. The data contain 140,000 to 150,000 clones, over 55% of them singletons. Sample: PBMCs. The receptors originated from a man aged 35-49 years in good health and CMV-seronegative.

The rearrangement joins TRBV20-1 to TRBJ2-1, with 7 bases that match TRBD1. Germline CDR1 reads DFQATT; CDR2 reads SNEGSKA (reference sequence). The CDR3 loop spans 11 amino acids. With 6 bases clipped from V and 15 bases from J, the junction kept 11 bases outside the gene matches. CDR3 DNA sequence: TGCAGTGCCCGATTGGGGACAGAACCGTTCTTC. Translation gives CSARLGTEPFF.

V is TRBV5-6 and J is TRBJ1-2, with D perhaps matching TRBD1 (5 bases). Germline-derived CDR1 and CDR2 are SGHDT and YYEEEE. The CDR3 covers 16 residues. Trimming left V 3 bases short and J 0 bases short, with 15 bases between. The CDR3 DNA is TGTGCCAGCAGCTGGGCAAGGGGTTCGGCTAACTATGGCTACACCTTC. Translating it yields CASSWARGSANYGYTF.

The chain uses TRBV4-2 and TRBJ2-1, with 10 bases that match TRBD2. Germline V CDR1 and CDR2: LGHNA, YNFKEQ. The CDR3 has 17 amino acids. V was pared by 1 base and J by 4 bases, with 7 bases of the junction left unmatched. CDR3 sequence: CASSQGEAGGPYNEQFF. The CDR3 DNA reads as TGTGCCAGCAGCCAAGGCGAAGCGGGGGGGCCGTACAATGAGCAGTTCTTC.

The chain recombines TRBV4-1 with TRBJ2-7; 7 bases are a match to TRBD1. The V gene's germline CDR1 is MGHRA and CDR2 YSYEKL. Germline trimming cut 1 base from V and 5 bases from J; bases unmatched to any gene: 5. This CDR3 comprises 14 residues. CDR3 sequence reads: CASSQADRLHEQYF. The DNA of the CDR3 is TGCGCCAGCAGCCAAGCGGACAGGTTGCACGAGCAGTACTTC.

J is TRBJ1-6 and V is TRBV6-5; 7 bases fit TRBD1. CDR3 length: 16 residues. From germline, CDR1 is MNHEY and CDR2 SVGAGI. V trimming: 0 bases; J trimming: 4 bases; junction bases outside the gene matches: 3. CDR3 region: CASSYSGDRYNSPLHF. The CDR3 region has the DNA TGTGCCAGCAGTTACTCCGGGGACAGATATAATTCACCCCTCCACTTT.

On this clone: Compared with germline, one end of the junction differs, possibly owing to a read error. The chain's CDR3 is CASSLAGFDQPQNF. The DNA for the CDR3 is TGCGCCAGCAGCTTGGCAGGGTTTGATCAGCCCCAGAATTTT. This sequence joins TRBV5-1 and TRBJ1-5; D may be TRBD1 (5 bases). This CDR3 is 14 amino acids long. Germline assignment: CDR1 SGHRS and CDR2 YFSETQ.

The chain combines TRBV28 with TRBJ1-1; D is uncertain. Looked up from germline, CDR1 is MDHEN and CDR2 is SYDVKM. This CDR3 is built from 14 residues. Trimming left V 3 bases short and J 4 bases short, with 12 bases between. The CDR3 DNA reads as TGTGCCAGCAGTTTTGGCGAGAGGGCCACTGAAGCTTTCTTT. Protein: CASSFGERATEAFF.

The chain has TRBV14 and TRBJ1-4; D gene ambiguous. CDR1 and CDR2 from the germline V gene are SGHDN and FVKESK. The length of the CDR3 is 16 residues. Trimming removed 1 base at V and 4 bases at J, with 13 bases between. Written as DNA, the CDR3 is TGTGCCAGCAGCCAAGTTGGAGGGCCCCTTAATGAAAAACTGTTTTTT. Protein product: CASSQVGGPLNEKLFF.

The chain has TRBV30 and TRBJ1-6, with D possibly being TRBD1 (5 bases). This CDR3 has 15 residues. Trimming removed 3 bases from V and 10 bases from J, with 19 bases in between. Per the germline V gene, CDR1 is GTSNPN and CDR2 is SVGIG (reference sequence). This CDR3 is CAWRNSGLTASPLHF. Here the CDR3 DNA reads TGTGCCTGGAGGAATTCGGGCCTGACAGCCTCACCCCTCCACTTT.

Only a few counts were recorded for this clone. This chain connects TRBV5-4 to TRBJ2-7, with TRBD1 matching over 8 bases. Germline CDR1 is SGHNT and CDR2 is YYREEE (reference sequence). The CDR3 has 14 residues. V was clipped by 4 bases and J by 6 bases; unmatched bases: 9. The CDR3, as DNA: TGTGCCAGCAGCCCCCGGACAGGGTCGTTCGAGCAGTACTTC. Its protein product is CASSPRTGSFEQYF.

This clone was observed a single time. The V call is TRBV5-1, the J call TRBJ2-5, with 7 bases that match TRBD1. The germline gives CDR1 SGHRS, CDR2 YFSETQ. The CDR3 is 14 amino acids. Trimming cost V 0 bases and J 3 bases; bases outside gene matches: 2. The DNA for the CDR3 is TGCGCCAGCAGCTTGGGGGGACAGAAAGAGACCCAGTACTTC. Its protein product is CASSLGGQKETQYF.

This sequence joins TRBV29-1 and TRBJ1-2, with 7 positions matching TRBD1. Germline-derived CDR1 and CDR2 are SQVTM and ANQGSEA. This CDR3 comprises 12 residues. Trimming removed 7 bases from V and 8 bases from J; junction bases left unmatched: 10. CDR3 sequence (DNA): TGCAGCGCGACAGGGAACTCGTGGGGCTACACCTTC. Translating it yields CSATGNSWGYTF.

The V gene is TRBV19, the J gene TRBJ1-2, with 8 bases fitting TRBD1. Germline CDR1 is LNHDA and CDR2 is SQIVND (reference sequence). The CDR3 has 14 amino acids. V trimming: 4 bases; J trimming: 2 bases; junction bases outside the gene matches: 3. CDR3 residues: CASSTGQGNYGYTF. As DNA, the CDR3 is TGTGCCAGTAGTACAGGACAGGGAAACTATGGCTACACCTTC.